A single sample gave rise to the 27 T cell receptor beta chains below, sequenced in a study of shared clonotypes between healthy human individuals (dated by TCRdb to 2020 to 2021). Library prep was done by the immunoSEQ multiplex PCR assay. TCRdb obtained this table from immuneACCESS and retained in-frame rearrangements with V and J assigned. These tables miss some clones; where compared with another copy, unresolved V genes account for less than half of the shortfall, and the remainder is unexplained. The sample includes 2.3 million or so clones, with 80% to 95% observed a single time. The ten largest clonotypes hold 0.39% of the sample. Source material: naive CD4+ T cells from PBMCs. According to the study, the label for this sample's cell subset or site signals: CD45RA+ positively selected. The receptor source for this set is a man aged 18 to 30 in good health. Some clones in this sample may be carry-over from other donors' samples.

J is TRBJ2-2 and V is TRBV7-3; the D gene is possibly TRBD2 (6 bases). The CDR3 is 19 residues long. CDR1 and CDR2 from the germline V gene are SGHTA and FQGTGA. Trimming took 2 bases from V and 5 from J, leaving 24 bases between them. CDR3 bases: TGTGCCAGCAGCTTAGGTATCCGGGGTCACAATGGGAGGACCGGGGAGCTGTTTTTT. It specifies CASSLGIRGHNGRTGELFF. The full variable domain, with the rest looked up from reference TRBV7-3 and TRBJ2-2, is GAGVSQTPSNKVTEKGKYVELRCDPISGHTALYWYRQSLGQGPEFLIYFQGTGAADDSGLPNDRFFAVRPEGSVSTLKIQRTERGDSAVYLCASSLGIRGHNGRTGELFFGEGSRLTVL.

The genes are TRBV28 and TRBJ2-1, with 7 bases fitting TRBD2. CDR3 length equals 16 residues. J gave up 9 bases and V 3 bases, and 14 bases lay outside the gene matches. Per germline, CDR1 MDHEN and CDR2 SYDVKM. CDR3 amino acids: CASSLSPPGTGGEQFF. CDR3 in DNA: TGTGCCAGCAGTTTGTCGCCCCCCGGGACGGGAGGTGAGCAGTTCTTC. The variable domain in full, with the rest retrieved from reference TRBV28 and TRBJ2-1, is DVKVTQSSRYLVKRTGEKVFLECVQDMDHENMFWYRQDPGLGLRLIYFSYDVKMKEKGDIPEGYSVSREKKERFSLILESASTNQTSMYLCASSLSPPGTGGEQFFGPGTRLTVL.

The chain uses TRBV28 and TRBJ1-2, with D perhaps TRBD1 (5 bases). In germline, CDR1 is MDHEN, CDR2 SYDVKM. V lost 8 bases to trimming and J lost 0 bases, with 16 bases between them. This CDR3 has 15 amino acids. CDR3 in amino acids: CASWPAGVPNYGYTF. The CDR3 bases are TGTGCCAGCTGGCCGGCGGGGGTACCTAACTATGGCTACACCTTC.

This clone appeared once. The rearrangement links TRBV6-5 to TRBJ2-1; TRBD2 aligns across 15 bases. This CDR3 is 13 amino acids long. In germline, CDR1 is MNHEY, CDR2 SVGAGI. V lost 5 bases and J lost 12; bases outside the gene matches: 2. The CDR3 sequence: CASSPGLAGGQFF. The CDR3 DNA sequence: TGTGCCAGCAGTCCGGGACTAGCGGGAGGGCAGTTCTTC.

As regards this clone: At the DNA level, this CDR3 is encoded by other sequences in the same sample as well. This rearrangement joins TRBV6-5 to TRBJ1-2, with TRBD1 matching 9 bases. V trimming: 5 bases; J trimming: 5 bases; junction bases outside the gene matches: 3. The germline V gene has CDR1 MNHEY and CDR2 SVGAGI. CDR3 size: 13 residues. The CDR3 spells CASSPDRGYGYTF. The CDR3 coding sequence is TGTGCCAGCAGTCCGGACAGGGGTTATGGCTACACCTTC.

This rearrangement joins TRBV27 to TRBJ1-1; no definite D call. V lost 0 bases, J lost 11 bases, and 13 bases lay in between. The CDR3 spans 13 residues. CDR1 is MNHEY, CDR2 SMNVEV, per germline (reference sequence). The chain's CDR3 is CASSLSLAGLAFF. In nucleotides, the CDR3 is TGTGCCAGCAGTTTATCGTTGGCAGGCTTGGCTTTCTTT.

The chain combines TRBV28 with TRBJ2-7, with 7 bases lining up with TRBD2. The trim removed 8 bases at V and 2 bases at J, leaving 0 bases unmatched. The germline V gene has CDR1 MDHEN and CDR2 SYDVKM. This CDR3 has 11 amino acids. CDR3 sequence (DNA): TGTGCCAGCGCGGGAGCCTACGAGCAGTACTTC. Protein product: CASAGAYEQYF.

This clone was seen only once. This chain joins TRBV19 and TRBJ1-4; D perhaps matches TRBD1 (5 bases). Germline V gene data show CDR1 as LNHDA and CDR2 as SQIVND (reference sequence). With 1 base removed from V and 8 bases from J, the gap between germline ends came to 14 bases. There are 15 residues in the CDR3. CDR3 sequence (DNA): TGTGCCAGTAGTATAGTAGGCCAGGGACTGGAAAAACTGTTTTTT. Translated: CASSIVGQGLEKLFF.

The rearrangement joins TRBV5-4 to TRBJ1-1; the D is unclear. This CDR3 region has 15 residues. V was shortened by 4 bases and J by 1 base, with 14 bases between the two germline ends. CDR1 and CDR2 from the germline V gene are SGHNT and YYREEE (reference sequence). The CDR3 DNA sequence: TGTGCCAGCAGCCCGGGCGGGAAGAGGAACACTGAAGCTTTCTTT. This encodes CASSPGGKRNTEAFF.

The chain joins TRBV5-5 to TRBJ2-7; D gene unclear. This CDR3 contains 11 residues. V was shortened by 4 bases and J by 6 bases, with 8 bases between the two germline ends. CDR1 is SGHKS and CDR2 is YYEKEE in the germline V gene (reference sequence). CDR3 sequence: CASSDRVEQYF. Written as DNA, the CDR3 is TGTGCCAGCAGCGACCGGGTCGAGCAGTACTTC.

The V call is TRBV19, the J call TRBJ2-4, with 7 bases identical to TRBD1. V lost 4 bases and J lost 5; bases outside the gene matches: 2. This CDR3 region has 13 residues. Germline CDR1 is LNHDA and CDR2 is SQIVND (reference sequence). The CDR3 reads CASSRGQENIQYF. The DNA of the CDR3 is TGTGCCAGTAGTAGAGGACAGGAAAACATTCAGTACTTC.

The V call is TRBV18, the J call TRBJ2-2; 11 bases fit TRBD1. Germline V gene lookup returns CDR1 KGHSH and CDR2 LQKENI. This CDR3 is 18 amino acids long. Unmatched junction bases numbered 12, after V lost 5 bases and J lost 4 bases. This CDR3 reads CASSDEPGTGGTTGELFF. The CDR3 DNA reads TGTGCCAGCTCAGACGAACCAGGGACAGGGGGGACCACCGGGGAGCTGTTTTTT.

CDR3 in amino acids: CASRDPRVTGELFF. The CDR3 DNA follows: TGCGCCAGCAGGGACCCAAGGGTCACCGGGGAGCTGTTTTTT. The J gene is TRBJ2-2, the V gene TRBV4-1; unclear D gene. The CDR3 is 14 residues long. Germline values: CDR1 MGHRA, CDR2 YSYEKL. Trimming left V 6 bases short and J 4 bases short, with 12 bases between.

The chain recombines TRBV10-3 with TRBJ2-7, with 8 positions matching TRBD1. The germline CDR1 and CDR2 sequences are ENHRY and SYGVKD. Trimming at V came to 6 bases and at J to 3 bases, leaving 10 bases not matched to a gene. CDR3 size: 15 residues. The CDR3: CAISDPGQAIYEQYF. The CDR3 DNA reads as TGTGCCATCAGCGATCCGGGACAGGCAATCTACGAGCAGTACTTC.

Note on this clone: Other DNA sequences within the sample encode an identical CDR3. The chain carries TRBV30 and TRBJ1-3, with TRBD1 as a possible D gene (5 bases). The ends were cut back, 5 bases at V and 0 bases at J, with 8 bases in the middle. Germline-derived CDR1 and CDR2 are GTSNPN and SVGIG (reference sequence). The CDR3 loop spans 13 amino acids. The CDR3 sequence: CAWAGSSGNTIYF. The CDR3 DNA reads as TGTGCCTGGGCAGGGAGCTCTGGAAACACCATATATTTT.

This chain joins TRBV5-5 and TRBJ2-2; no clear D gene. CDR1 is SGHKS, CDR2 YYEKEE, per germline (reference sequence). The V and J ends lost 0 bases and 0 bases respectively, with 6 bases between them. The CDR3 extends over 15 amino acids. CDR3 DNA sequence: TGTGCCAGCAGCTTGGCCGGAGCGAACACCGGGGAGCTGTTTTTT. Translated: CASSLAGANTGELFF.

A remark on this clone: Other DNA sequences from this sample encode an identical CDR3 as well. The chain uses TRBV5-1 and TRBJ1-4; no definite D call. Germline V gives CDR1 SGHRS, CDR2 YFSETQ. The CDR3 runs 14 residues. V lost 0 bases and J lost 5, with 8 bases in between. CDR3 loop: CASSLGGSNEKLFF. In DNA form, the CDR3 reads TGCGCCAGCAGCTTGGGAGGCTCCAATGAAAAACTGTTTTTT.

This clone has just a few counts. CDR3 region: CASSPSGGLAPSEQFF. The CDR3 DNA reads as TGTGCCAGCAGCCCAAGCGGGGGACTAGCTCCGAGTGAGCAGTTCTTC. V gene TRBV7-3 combines with J gene TRBJ2-1; 9 bases are a match to TRBD2. The CDR3 totals 16 residues. V gave up 5 bases and J gave up 9 bases; unmatched junction bases: 14. Looked up from germline, CDR1 is SGHTA and CDR2 is FQGTGA.

This chain links TRBV25-1 with TRBJ1-4; D unclear. The CDR3 length is 14 residues. The V end was cut by 1 base, the J end by 4 bases, with 7 bases between. Germline lookup yields CDR1 MGHDK and CDR2 SYGVNS. As DNA, the CDR3 is TGTGCCAGCAGTGAATTTAACGGTAATGAAAAACTGTTTTTT. Translating it yields CASSEFNGNEKLFF.

The V and J genes are TRBV4-3 and TRBJ1-5, with unresolved D. Germline CDR1 is LGHNA and CDR2 is YSLEER. Deletions cut 1 base from V and 6 bases from J, with 16 bases between. The length of the CDR3 is 16 residues. CDR3 DNA sequence: TGCGCCAGCAGCCAAGGGGTGGTCGGGGTCGGTCAGCCCCAGCATTTT. The encoded protein is CASSQGVVGVGQPQHF.

This clone was recorded once. The chain links TRBV28 to TRBJ2-7; tentatively, D is TRBD1 or TRBD2 (5 bases each). The CDR3 has 12 residues. Germline CDR1 is MDHEN and CDR2 is SYDVKM. Trimming pared 8 bases from V and 2 bases from J, leaving 10 bases between. In DNA, the CDR3 is TGTGCCAGCGGGGACCTAGCCTACGAGCAGTACTTC. It yields the protein CASGDLAYEQYF.

The V call is TRBV27, the J call TRBJ2-7, with D hard to call. Germline V gene data show CDR1 as MNHEY and CDR2 as SMNVEV (reference sequence). This CDR3 comprises 14 residues. V shed 4 bases and J shed 2 bases, with 12 bases lying between them. CDR3 nucleotides: TGTGCCAGCAGTTCCCACCGCGACCCCTACGAGCAGTACTTC. It is translated as CASSSHRDPYEQYF.

The J gene is TRBJ2-7, the V gene TRBV7-3; D remains unclear. Trimming removed 5 bases from V and 3 bases from J, with 5 bases in between. Germline CDR1 reads SGHTA; CDR2 reads FQGTGA. The length of the CDR3 is 11 residues. CDR3 sequence (DNA): TGTGCCAGCAGCCCGGTCTACGAGCAGTACTTC. Translating gives CASSPVYEQYF.

V gene TRBV7-2 combines with J gene TRBJ2-1; 10 bases agree with TRBD2. The germline CDR1 and CDR2 sequences are SGHTA and FQGNSA. With V trimmed by 3 bases and J by 9 bases, 8 bases remained unmatched. The CDR3 sequence is 15 residues long. CDR3 amino acids: CASSFSGRAVSEQFF. DNA for the CDR3: TGTGCCAGCAGCTTCAGCGGGAGGGCCGTTAGTGAGCAGTTCTTC.

The genes are TRBV2 and TRBJ2-3; D is unresolved. Germline CDR1 is SNHLY and CDR2 is FYNNEI. With 4 bases removed from V and 9 bases from J, the gap between germline ends came to 14 bases. CDR3 size: 13 residues. The CDR3 DNA is TGTGCCAGCAGTGTTGAGGTCCAGGACACGCAGTATTTT. Protein: CASSVEVQDTQYF.

The chain is built from TRBV11-2 and TRBJ1-5; no clear D. V was trimmed by 11 bases and J by 5 bases, leaving 10 bases between them. CDR3 length equals 11 residues. Germline CDR1 is SGHAT and CDR2 is FQNNGV. The CDR3 DNA follows: TGTGCCTGCGGTGAAGATCAGCCCCAGCATTTT. This gives the protein CACGEDQPQHF.

This clone was seen more than once but under ten times. Other DNA sequences of this sample code for an identical CDR3. The chain combines TRBV29-1 with TRBJ1-1; tentatively, D is TRBD1 (6 bases). The V end was cut by 4 bases, the J end by 2 bases, with 8 bases between. Germline lookup yields CDR1 SQVTM and CDR2 ANQGSEA. The CDR3 is made up of 12 amino acids. The CDR3 DNA sequence: TGCAGCGTTGCACAGGGAAACACTGAAGCTTTCTTT. It yields the protein CSVAQGNTEAFF.